What follows are 3 T cell receptor beta chains derived from one specimen sequenced in a study of CD8 T cells in ankylosing spondylitis (dated by TCRdb to between 2016 and 2019). Library creation used 5' RACE. TCRdb names Illumina HiSeq 2500 as the instrument used. Starting from the raw public reads, TCRdb applied fastp trimming at Q25, assembled clones with MiXCR and retained in-frame beta chains. Each entry merges the rows of one CDR3 protein and shows their most common DNA and genes. Within this sample are 200,000 to 300,000 distinct CDR3 sequences, with around 25% of them counted one time only. Around 0.64% of the sample rests with the top ten. The sequenced sample was blood, either unsorted or a sorted T cell fraction (not recorded which). These receptors were collected from a male donor with ankylosing spondylitis or in good health (not recorded which).

This clonotype appeared many times. V gene TRBV27 combines with J gene TRBJ2-3; 9 positions match TRBD1. V lost 6 bases to trimming and J lost 3 bases; unmatched junction nucleotides: 7. Germline CDR1 MNHEY, CDR2 SMNVEV (reference sequence). The CDR3 extends over 15 amino acids. The chain's CDR3 is CASRRDRAATDTQYF. For the CDR3, the DNA is TGTGCCAGCAGACGGGACAGGGCTGCGACAGATACGCAGTATTTT.

This clonotype showed up many times. This chain uses TRBV10-3 with TRBJ2-7; D not resolved. V was pared by 1 base and J by 1 base, with 2 bases between. This CDR3 spans 12 amino acids. The germline CDR1 and CDR2 sequences are ENHRY and SYGVKD. CDR3: CAISELSYEQYF. CDR3 nucleotide sequence: TGTGCCATCAGTGAGTTATCCTACGAGCAGTACTTC.

In its sample, this clonotype was seen many times. The V gene is TRBV10-3, the J gene TRBJ1-2; D remains unclear. CDR3 size: 14 residues. Germline-derived CDR1 and CDR2 are ENHRY and SYGVKD. V gave up 3 bases and J gave up 4 bases, with 12 bases separating them. For the CDR3, the DNA is TGTGCCATCAGTGAAGAGAGGGTTTCCTATGGCTACACCTTC. This gives the protein CAISEERVSYGYTF.